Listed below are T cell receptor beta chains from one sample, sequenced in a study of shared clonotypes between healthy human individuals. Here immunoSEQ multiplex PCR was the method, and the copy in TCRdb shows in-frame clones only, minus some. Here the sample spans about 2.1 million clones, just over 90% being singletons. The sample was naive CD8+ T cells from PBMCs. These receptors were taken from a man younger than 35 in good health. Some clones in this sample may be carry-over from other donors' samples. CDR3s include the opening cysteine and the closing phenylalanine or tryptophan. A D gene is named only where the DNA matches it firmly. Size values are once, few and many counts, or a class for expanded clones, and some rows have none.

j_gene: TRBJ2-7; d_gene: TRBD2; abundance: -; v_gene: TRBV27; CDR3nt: TGTGCCAGCAGTTGGCTCGCGGGAGGGAACGAGCAGTACTTC; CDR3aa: CASSWLAGGNEQYF
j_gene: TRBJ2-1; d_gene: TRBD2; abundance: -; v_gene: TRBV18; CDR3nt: TGTGCCAGCTCACCACCGAGTAGCGGGATTTTGTACAATGAGCAGTTCTTC; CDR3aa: CASSPPSSGILYNEQFF
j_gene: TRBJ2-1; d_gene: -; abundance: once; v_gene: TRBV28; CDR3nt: TGTGCCAGCAGTTTAAGACTAGGATCCTACAATGAGCAGTTCTTC; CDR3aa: CASSLRLGSYNEQFF
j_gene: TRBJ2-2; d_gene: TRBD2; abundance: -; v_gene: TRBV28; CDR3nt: TGTGCCAGCACTAGCGGGGTGAACACCGGGGAGCTGTTTTTT; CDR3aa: CASTSGVNTGELFF
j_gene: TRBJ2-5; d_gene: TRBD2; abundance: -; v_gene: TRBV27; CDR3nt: TGTGCCAGCAGTACCTTGACCGGGACTAGAGGGGAGACCCAGTACTTC; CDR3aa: CASSTLTGTRGETQYF
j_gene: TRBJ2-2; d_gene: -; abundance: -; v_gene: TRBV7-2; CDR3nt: TGTGCCAGCACCATGGGGGTAGTTTTCCCCGGGGAGCTGTTTTTT; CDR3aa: CASTMGVVFPGELFF
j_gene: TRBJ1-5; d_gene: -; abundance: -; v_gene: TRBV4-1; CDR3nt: TGCGCCAGCAGCCAAGTTTTAGGTCAGCCCCAGCATTTT; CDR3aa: CASSQVLGQPQHF
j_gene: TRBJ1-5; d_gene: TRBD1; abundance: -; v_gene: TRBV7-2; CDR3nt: TGTGCCAGCAGCACTGGACAGGGGTTGGAGCCCCAGCATTTT; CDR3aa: CASSTGQGLEPQHF
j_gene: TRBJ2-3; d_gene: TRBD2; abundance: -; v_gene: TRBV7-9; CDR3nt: TGTGCCAGCAGCTTTTATTTAGCGGGAGGGCCGATCCCAGATACGCAGTATTTT; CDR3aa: CASSFYLAGGPIPDTQYF
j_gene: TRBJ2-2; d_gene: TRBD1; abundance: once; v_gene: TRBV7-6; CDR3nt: TGTGCCAGCAGCTTACCTGGGACAGGGGCCGGGGAGCTGTTTTTT; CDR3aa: CASSLPGTGAGELFF
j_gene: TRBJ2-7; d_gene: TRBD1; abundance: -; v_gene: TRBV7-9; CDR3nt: TGTGCCAGCAGCAAACAGGGGACCTCCTACGAGCAGTACTTC; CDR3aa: CASSKQGTSYEQYF
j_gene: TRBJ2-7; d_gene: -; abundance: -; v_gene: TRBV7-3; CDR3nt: TGTGCCAGCAGCTTAAGGGCGGCGGTAATCTACGAGCAGTACTTC; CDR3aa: CASSLRAAVIYEQYF
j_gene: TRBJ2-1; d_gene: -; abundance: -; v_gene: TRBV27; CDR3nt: TGTGCCAGCAAGACGGACGGGAGCTCCTACAATGAGCAGTTCTTC; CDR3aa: CASKTDGSSYNEQFF
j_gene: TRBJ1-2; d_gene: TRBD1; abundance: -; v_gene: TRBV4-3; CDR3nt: TGCGCCAGCAGCCAAGGCGCTGCAGGGGGCCGACGGGACTATGGCTACACCTTC; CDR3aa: CASSQGAAGGRRDYGYTF
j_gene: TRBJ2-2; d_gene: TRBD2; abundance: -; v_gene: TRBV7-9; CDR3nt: TGTGCCAGCAGCACCCGACTAGCCGAGGGCCGGCAATCCGGGGAGCTGTTTTTT; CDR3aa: CASSTRLAEGRQSGELFF
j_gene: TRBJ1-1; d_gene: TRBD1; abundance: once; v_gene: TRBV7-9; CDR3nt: TGTGCCAGCAGGCCCCGGGACAGGGTTGAATTGGCTGAAGCTTTCTTT; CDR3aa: CASRPRDRVELAEAFF
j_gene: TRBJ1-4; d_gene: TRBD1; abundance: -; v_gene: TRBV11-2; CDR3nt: TGTGCCAGCAGCCTCGGGGACAGGGATCTCGTGACTAATGAAAAACTGTTTTTT; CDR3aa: CASSLGDRDLVTNEKLFF
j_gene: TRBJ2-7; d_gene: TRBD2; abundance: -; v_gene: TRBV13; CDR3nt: TGTGCCAGCAGCTGGGGAGGGAACAACGAGCAGTACTTC; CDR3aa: CASSWGGNNEQYF
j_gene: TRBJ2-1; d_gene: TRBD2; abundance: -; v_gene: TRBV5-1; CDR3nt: TGCGCCAGCAGCTTTCTAGCGGGAGTTTCGTACAATGAGCAGTTCTTC; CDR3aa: CASSFLAGVSYNEQFF
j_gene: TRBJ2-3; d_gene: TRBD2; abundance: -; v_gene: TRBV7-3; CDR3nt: TGTGCCAGCAGCCCCCGCTCACTAGCGGATAGCACAGATACGCAGTATTTT; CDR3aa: CASSPRSLADSTDTQYF
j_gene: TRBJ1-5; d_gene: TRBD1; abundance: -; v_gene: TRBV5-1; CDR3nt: TGCGCCAGCTACCCGGGACAGGGGAAGTTGGGCAATCAGCCCCAGCATTTT; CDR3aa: CASYPGQGKLGNQPQHF
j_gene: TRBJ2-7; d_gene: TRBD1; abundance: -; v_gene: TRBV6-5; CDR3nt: TGTGCCAGCAGTTACGACAGGGTGCAGTACGAGCAGTACTTC; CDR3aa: CASSYDRVQYEQYF
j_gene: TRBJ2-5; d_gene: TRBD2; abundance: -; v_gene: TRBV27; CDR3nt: TGTGCCAGCAGTCCTTTCCGGGGGGATTGGACCCAGTACTTC; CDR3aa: CASSPFRGDWTQYF
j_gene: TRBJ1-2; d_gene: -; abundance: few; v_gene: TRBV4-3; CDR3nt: TGCGCCAGCAGCCAAGAGTTACAGTCATTCTATGGCTACACCTTC; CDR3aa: CASSQELQSFYGYTF
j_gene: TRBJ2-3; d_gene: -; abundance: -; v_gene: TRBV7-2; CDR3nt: TGTGCCAGCAGCTCAAGACAGGATAGCACAGATACGCAGTATTTT; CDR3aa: CASSSRQDSTDTQYF
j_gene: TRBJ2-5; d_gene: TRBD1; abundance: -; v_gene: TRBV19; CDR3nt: TGTGCCAGTAGTGCCCACAGGGGGCTGGGAGAGACCCAGTACTTC; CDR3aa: CASSAHRGLGETQYF
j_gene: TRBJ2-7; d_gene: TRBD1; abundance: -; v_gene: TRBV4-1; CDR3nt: TGCGCCAGCAGTCGGACAGGGCGTGGCGACGAGCAGTACTTC; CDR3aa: CASSRTGRGDEQYF
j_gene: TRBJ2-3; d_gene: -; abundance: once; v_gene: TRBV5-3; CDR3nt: TGTGCCAGAAGCCTAACTAGTTTTAGGGCAGATACGCAGTATTTT; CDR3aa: CARSLTSFRADTQYF
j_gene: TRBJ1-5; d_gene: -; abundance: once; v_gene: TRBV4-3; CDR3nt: TGCGCCAGCAGCCAGGGACTCAATAGCAATCAGCCCCAGCATTTT; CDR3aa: CASSQGLNSNQPQHF
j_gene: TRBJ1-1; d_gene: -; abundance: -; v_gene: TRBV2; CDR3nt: TGTGCCAGCAGTGAGGGGACACTTGGCACTGAAGCTTTCTTT; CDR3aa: CASSEGTLGTEAFF
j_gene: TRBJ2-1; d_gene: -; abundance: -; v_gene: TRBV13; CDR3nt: TGTGCCAGCAGCCCCGGTCCTGAGTGGTTTGAGCAGTTCTTC; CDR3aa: CASSPGPEWFEQFF
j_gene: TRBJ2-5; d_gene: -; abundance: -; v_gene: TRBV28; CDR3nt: TGTGCCAGCAGTCCCCCGAACCAAGAGACCCAGTACTTC; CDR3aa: CASSPPNQETQYF
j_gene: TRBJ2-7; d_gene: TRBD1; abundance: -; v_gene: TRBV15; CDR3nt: TGTGCCACCAGCAGAGGGGACAGTTACGAGCAGTACTTC; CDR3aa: CATSRGDSYEQYF
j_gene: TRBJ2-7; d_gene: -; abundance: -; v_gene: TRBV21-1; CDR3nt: TGTGCCAGCGGCAAATCCCCTAGCGGGAGAGGGGTAGGCGAGCAGTACTTC; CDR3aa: CASGKSPSGRGVGEQYF
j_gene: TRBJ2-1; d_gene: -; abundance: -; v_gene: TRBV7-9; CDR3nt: TGTGCCAGCAGCTTAGAGGGGCCCTCCTACAATGAGCAGTTCTTC; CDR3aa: CASSLEGPSYNEQFF
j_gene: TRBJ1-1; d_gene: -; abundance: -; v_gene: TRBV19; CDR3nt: TGTGCCAGTAGTACTTCCATTGTAGGGGGGACTGAAGCTTTCTTT; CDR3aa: CASSTSIVGGTEAFF
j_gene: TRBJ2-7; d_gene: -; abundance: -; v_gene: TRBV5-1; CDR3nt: TGCGCCAGCAGCTTGAAAGAGGGACTTTTCTACGAGCAGTACTTC; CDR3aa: CASSLKEGLFYEQYF
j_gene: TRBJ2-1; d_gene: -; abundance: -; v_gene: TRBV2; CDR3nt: TGTGCCAGCACCCCCGGGTGGAGCTCCTACAATGAGCAGTTCTTC; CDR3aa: CASTPGWSSYNEQFF
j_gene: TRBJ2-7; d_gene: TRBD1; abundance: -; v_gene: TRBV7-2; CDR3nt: TGTGCCAGCAGCTTGAGGGACAGGGGCGGGTGGGACGAGCAGTACTTC; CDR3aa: CASSLRDRGGWDEQYF
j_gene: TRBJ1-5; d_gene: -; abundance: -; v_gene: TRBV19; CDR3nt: TGTGCCAGTAGTACCGGGCGAAGTAGCAATCAGCCCCAGCATTTT; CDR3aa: CASSTGRSSNQPQHF
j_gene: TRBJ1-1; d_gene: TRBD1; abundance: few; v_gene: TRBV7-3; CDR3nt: TGTGCCAGCAGCACGACAGGGGTTGGCGCTGAAGCTTTCTTT; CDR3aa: CASSTTGVGAEAFF
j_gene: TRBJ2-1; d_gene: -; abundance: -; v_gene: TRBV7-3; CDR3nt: TGTGCCAGCAGCTTAGGAGTTGCGTGGTCCGATGAGCAGTTCTTC; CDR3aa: CASSLGVAWSDEQFF